The T cell receptor (beta chain) described here comes from a study of neurological immune-mediated disorders. Study at large: Relapsing-remitting disease was seen in 31 of the 34 multiple sclerosis patients, and secondary progressive disease was seen in 3.

This clonotype was counted at least ten times. Its ends do not fully match the called genes, so a read error is possible. TCRdb passed the 5' RACE reads through MiXCR, listing each CDR3 protein once. The table has some 66,000 distinct CDR3 sequences, over 4% seen once. The CDR3 length is 14 residues. The TCR comes from a man between 50 and 59 years old with multiple sclerosis. Input material: PBMCs. V and J are TRBV12-3 or TRBV12-4 and TRBJ1-5; 9 bases agree with TRBD1. CDR3 region: CASSLGQGGKPQNF. The DNA for the CDR3 is TGTGCCAGCAGTTTAGGACAGGGGGGTAAGCCCCAGAATTTT.